This T cell receptor (beta chain) was recorded in a study of yellow fever vaccine responses in identical twins. Germline assignment: CDR1 SGHAT and CDR2 FQDESV (reference sequence). This CDR3 region has 13 residues. With V trimmed by 5 bases and J by 5 bases, 4 bases remained unmatched. With regard to this clonotype: What it binds is unknown.

The study's findings and limits: The T cell response to vaccination in identical twins was reportedly partly convergent and partly personalized.

TCRdb processed the RT-PCR reads anew with MiXCR; each CDR3 protein has one entry. The sample holds about 20,000 distinct CDR3 sequences; over 65% are singletons and the top ten take 2.5%. The sequenced sample was T cells from blood (PBMCs), unsorted or a sorted subset (not recorded which), obtained before or after yellow fever vaccination (not recorded which). The chain joins TRBV11-1 to TRBJ2-7; 9 nucleotides line up with TRBD2. The origin of this receptor is a woman aged 18-30 years who received the yellow fever vaccine. CDR3 amino acids: CASSLGLADEQYF. The CDR3 region has the DNA TGTGCCAGCAGCCTGGGACTAGCAGACGAGCAGTACTTC.